These T cell receptor beta chains were read from a single sample in a study of CD8 T cells in ankylosing spondylitis. Each CDR3 protein gets one entry after TCRdb re-called the 5' RACE reads with MiXCR. The repertoire holds some 350,000 distinct CDR3 sequences, with 14% to 15% as singletons. Sequenced sample: blood, either unsorted or a sorted T cell fraction (not recorded which). The origin of the receptors is a male donor with ankylosing spondylitis or in good health (not recorded which). CDR3s include the opening cysteine and the closing phenylalanine or tryptophan. The D gene is left open where the match is weak. Expanded clones are given a class, and other clones once, few, many or no size at all.

CDR3: CASSLGLRQGNEKLFF
DNA: TGTGCCAGCAGCTTGGGACTTCGACAGGGAAATGAAAAACTGTTTTTT
J: TRBJ1-4
D: TRBD1
size: many
V: TRBV5-5

CDR3: CSALAGGTYEQYF
DNA: TGCAGCGCCCTAGCGGGAGGGACCTACGAGCAGTACTTC
J: TRBJ2-7
D: TRBD2
size: .
V: TRBV29-1

CDR3: CASSVGKGTGYEQYF
DNA: TGTGCCAGCAGCGTAGGGAAGGGGACAGGCTACGAGCAGTACTTC
J: TRBJ2-7
D: TRBD1
size: few
V: TRBV9

CDR3: CASSLSGGGEAFF
DNA: TGTGCCAGCAGTTTATCAGGGGGAGGTGAAGCTTTCTTT
J: TRBJ1-1
D: TRBD1
size: many
V: TRBV12-3/TRBV12-4

CDR3: CASSYPAAYEQYF
DNA: TGTGCCAGCAGCTACCCCGCCGCCTACGAGCAGTACTTC
J: TRBJ2-7
D: .
size: few
V: TRBV6-2/TRBV6-3

CDR3: CASSQGPRYEQYF
DNA: TGTGCCAGCAGTCAGGGGCCCAGGTACGAGCAGTACTTC
J: TRBJ2-7
D: .
size: few
V: TRBV6-1

CDR3: CASSLASQGATGELFF
DNA: TGCGCCAGCAGCTTGGCAAGCCAGGGAGCCACCGGGGAGCTGTTTTTT
J: TRBJ2-2
D: .
size: many
V: TRBV5-1

CDR3: CASTLLRGTGELFF
DNA: TGTGCCAGCACCTTGTTAAGGGGGACCGGGGAGCTGTTTTTT
J: TRBJ2-2
D: .
size: .
V: TRBV12-3/TRBV12-4

CDR3: CASGGGRDEQYF
DNA: TGTGCCAGCGGGGGGGGAAGGGACGAGCAGTACTTC
J: TRBJ2-7
D: TRBD2
size: few
V: TRBV28

CDR3: CASSPGSSPSGYTF
DNA: TGCGCCAGCAGCCCGGGATCGAGCCCGAGTGGCTACACCTTC
J: TRBJ1-2
D: .
size: many
V: TRBV5-1

CDR3: CASSSVQGWGGYTF
DNA: TGTGCCAGCAGCTCGGTTCAGGGTTGGGGAGGCTACACCTTC
J: TRBJ1-2
D: .
size: .
V: TRBV5-4

CDR3: CASSFVGGSTNEKLFF
DNA: TGCGCCAGCAGCTTTGTAGGCGGATCAACTAATGAAAAACTGTTTTTT
J: TRBJ1-4
D: .
size: few
V: TRBV5-1

CDR3: CASSFTAPTSTDTQYF
DNA: TGCGCCAGCAGCTTCACTGCACCTACTAGCACAGATACGCAGTATTTT
J: TRBJ2-3
D: .
size: few
V: TRBV5-1

CDR3: CASSYPLGGSTGELFF
DNA: TGTGCCAGCAGTTACCCGCTGGGCGGCTCCACCGGGGAGCTGTTTTTT
J: TRBJ2-2
D: .
size: .
V: TRBV6-5

CDR3: CASSPRQGPSGANVLTF
DNA: TGTGCCAGCAGCCCCAGACAGGGACCCTCTGGGGCCAACGTCCTGACTTTC
J: TRBJ2-6
D: TRBD1
size: few
V: TRBV3-1

CDR3: CASSAPQGAGDTQYF
DNA: TGTGCCAGCAGCGCGCCACAGGGGGCAGGAGATACGCAGTATTTT
J: TRBJ2-3
D: TRBD1
size: few
V: TRBV9

CDR3: CSVDGQGSTGELFF
DNA: TGCAGCGTTGACGGCCAGGGGAGCACCGGGGAGCTGTTTTTT
J: TRBJ2-2
D: .
size: few
V: TRBV29-1

CDR3: CASSTSVVSGNTIYF
DNA: TGTGCCAGCAGCACGTCAGTAGTCTCTGGAAACACCATATATTTT
J: TRBJ1-3
D: .
size: .
V: TRBV11-2

CDR3: CASSLDGGLGRYGYTF
DNA: TGTGCCAGCAGCTTAGATGGAGGGCTGGGGCGCTATGGCTACACCTTC
J: TRBJ1-2
D: .
size: few
V: TRBV11-2

CDR3: CASRTSGPTDTQYF
DNA: TGCGCCAGCAGGACTAGCGGGCCCACAGATACGCAGTATTTT
J: TRBJ2-3
D: TRBD2
size: many
V: TRBV5-1

CDR3: CSASGTGEGGYTF
DNA: TGCAGTGCTAGTGGGACAGGGGAGGGTGGCTACACCTTC
J: TRBJ1-2
D: TRBD1
size: .
V: TRBV20-1

CDR3: CASRGLAGGGTDTQYF
DNA: TGTGCCAGCAGGGGACTAGCGGGAGGAGGAACAGATACGCAGTATTTT
J: TRBJ2-3
D: TRBD2
size: few
V: TRBV12-3/TRBV12-4

CDR3: CASRSLSDTQYF
DNA: TGTGCCAGCAGATCGCTTTCAGATACGCAGTATTTT
J: TRBJ2-3
D: .
size: few
V: TRBV6-5

CDR3: CASTLEVGYGYTF
DNA: TGTGCCAGCACTCTCGAGGTTGGTTATGGCTACACCTTC
J: TRBJ1-2
D: .
size: .
V: TRBV6-5

CDR3: CASSLVRSAFF
DNA: TGTGCCAGCAGTTTAGTTCGCTCCGCGTTCTTC
J: TRBJ2-1
D: .
size: .
V: TRBV12-3/TRBV12-4

CDR3: CASSPYAWSGSDTF
DNA: TGTGCCAGCAGCCCCTATGCGTGGTCTGGGTCCGACACCTTC
J: TRBJ1-2
D: .
size: few
V: TRBV9

CDR3: CASSESLAGLAGVGTQYF
DNA: TGCGCCAGCAGTGAGTCGCTCGCGGGACTAGCGGGAGTTGGGACCCAGTACTTC
J: TRBJ2-5
D: TRBD2
size: few
V: TRBV10-2

CDR3: CASSESRASGGTEQFF
DNA: TGCGCCAGCAGTGAGTCAAGGGCTAGCGGGGGGACTGAGCAGTTCTTC
J: TRBJ2-1
D: TRBD2
size: few
V: TRBV10-1

CDR3: CASSQEEGVFGYTF
DNA: TGTGCCAGCAGCCAAGAAGAGGGGGTTTTTGGCTACACCTTC
J: TRBJ1-2
D: .
size: many
V: TRBV4-2

CDR3: CASSPQRELYNEQFF
DNA: TGTGCCAGCAGTCCCCAGCGGGAGCTTTACAATGAGCAGTTCTTC
J: TRBJ2-1
D: TRBD2
size: many
V: TRBV12-3/TRBV12-4

CDR3: CAWSVPGGSISDTQYF
DNA: TGTGCCTGGAGTGTACCGGGGGGGTCCATATCAGATACGCAGTATTTT
J: TRBJ2-3
D: TRBD2
size: .
V: TRBV30

CDR3: CASRRGQGFLNEQFF
DNA: TGTGCCAGCAGGAGGGGACAGGGGTTTCTCAATGAGCAGTTCTTC
J: TRBJ2-1
D: TRBD1
size: few
V: TRBV6-1

CDR3: CAVAGTSGTQETQYF
DNA: TGTGCCGTAGCCGGGACTAGCGGGACTCAAGAGACCCAGTACTTC
J: TRBJ2-5
D: TRBD2
size: few
V: TRBV6-1

CDR3: CASSLGGAQSYNEQFF
DNA: TGCGCCAGCAGCTTGGGGGGGGCGCAGAGTTACAATGAGCAGTTCTTC
J: TRBJ2-1
D: .
size: .
V: TRBV5-1

CDR3: CASSDQGVGELFF
DNA: TGTGCCAGCAGTGATCAGGGGGTGGGGGAGCTGTTTTTT
J: TRBJ2-2
D: TRBD1
size: few
V: TRBV25-1

CDR3: CSARPLGVSYNEQFF
DNA: TGCAGTGCTAGGCCGCTGGGCGTCTCCTACAATGAGCAGTTCTTC
J: TRBJ2-1
D: .
size: .
V: TRBV20-1

CDR3: CASSLASGTNTGELFF
DNA: TGTGCCAGCAGCTTAGCTAGCGGGACGAACACCGGGGAGCTGTTTTTT
J: TRBJ2-2
D: TRBD2
size: few
V: TRBV7-9

CDR3: CASSESEGSGNQPQHF
DNA: TGTGCCAGCAGTGAATCTGAGGGGTCGGGCAATCAGCCCCAGCATTTT
J: TRBJ1-5
D: .
size: .
V: TRBV6-1

CDR3: CASSIKGGAGGYTF
DNA: TGTGCCAGTAGTATAAAAGGTGGCGCAGGGGGCTACACCTTC
J: TRBJ1-2
D: .
size: many
V: TRBV19

CDR3: CASSGLAGAVGELFF
DNA: TGTGCCAGCAGTGGACTAGCGGGAGCGGTCGGGGAGCTGTTTTTT
J: TRBJ2-2
D: TRBD2
size: few
V: TRBV3-1

CDR3: CAIAGDRAGEAFF
DNA: TGTGCCATCGCGGGGGACAGGGCCGGTGAAGCTTTCTTT
J: TRBJ1-1
D: TRBD1
size: .
V: TRBV10-3